This record concerns one T cell receptor beta chain sequence. This sample stems from a study of blood T cells in healthy people across ages. The use of a sample-barcoded 5' primer and a J-beta primer mix characterized a second PCR of roughly 7 to 11 cycles. TCRdb used MiXCR to reprocess the 5' RACE reads, holding one entry per CDR3 protein. The table records approximately 690,000 distinct CDR3 sequences, roughly 43% of them present only once. The CDR3 is 17 amino acids. The ends lost 0 bases at V and 7 bases at J; junction bases unmatched: 10. Germline CDR1 and CDR2: LGHDT and YNNKEL (reference sequence). Peripheral blood, about 10 milliliters per donor, was collected.

The receptor was isolated from a man aged 80 or over in good health. Sequencing input: blood. V gene TRBV3-1 combines with J gene TRBJ2-5, with TRBD2 identical over 11 bases. The CDR3 loop is CASSQEGLAVRPGTQYF. Written as DNA, the CDR3 is TGTGCCAGCAGCCAAGAGGGACTAGCGGTCCGCCCGGGGACCCAGTACTTC.